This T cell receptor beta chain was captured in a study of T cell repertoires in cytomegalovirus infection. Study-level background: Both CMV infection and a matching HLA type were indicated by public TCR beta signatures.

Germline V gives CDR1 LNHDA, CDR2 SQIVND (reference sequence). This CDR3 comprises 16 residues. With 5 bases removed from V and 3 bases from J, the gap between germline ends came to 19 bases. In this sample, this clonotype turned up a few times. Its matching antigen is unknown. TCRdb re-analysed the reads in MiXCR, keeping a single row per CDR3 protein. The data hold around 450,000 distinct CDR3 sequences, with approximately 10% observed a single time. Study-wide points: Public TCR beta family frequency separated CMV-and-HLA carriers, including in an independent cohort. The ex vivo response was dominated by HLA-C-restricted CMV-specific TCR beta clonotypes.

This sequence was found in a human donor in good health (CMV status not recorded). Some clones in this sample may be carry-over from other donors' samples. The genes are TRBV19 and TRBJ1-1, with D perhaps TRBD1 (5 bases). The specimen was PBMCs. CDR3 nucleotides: TGTGCCAGTAGTCCCCAGGGAGGGCAGGTCCACACTGAAGCTTTCTTT. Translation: CASSPQGGQVHTEAFF.